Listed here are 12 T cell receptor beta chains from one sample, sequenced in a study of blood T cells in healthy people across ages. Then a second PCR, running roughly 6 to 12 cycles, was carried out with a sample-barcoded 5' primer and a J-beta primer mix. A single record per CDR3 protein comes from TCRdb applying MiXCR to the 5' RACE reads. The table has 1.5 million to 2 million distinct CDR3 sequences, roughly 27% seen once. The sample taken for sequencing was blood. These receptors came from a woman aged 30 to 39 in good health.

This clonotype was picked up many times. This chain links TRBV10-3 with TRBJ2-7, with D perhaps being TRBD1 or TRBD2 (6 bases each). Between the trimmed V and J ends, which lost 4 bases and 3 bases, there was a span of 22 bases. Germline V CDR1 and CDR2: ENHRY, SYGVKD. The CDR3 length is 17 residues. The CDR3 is CAISGDPAKGGGYEQYF. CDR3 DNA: TGTGCCATCAGTGGAGACCCAGCGAAAGGAGGGGGCTACGAGCAGTACTTC.

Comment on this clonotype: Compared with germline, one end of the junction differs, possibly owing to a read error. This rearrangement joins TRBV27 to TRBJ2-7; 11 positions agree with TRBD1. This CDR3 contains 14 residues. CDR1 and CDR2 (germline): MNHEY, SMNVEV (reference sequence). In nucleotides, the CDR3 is TGTGCCGGCAGGACAGGGGGCTCGCCCTACGAGCAGTACTTC. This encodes CAGRTGGSPYEQYF.

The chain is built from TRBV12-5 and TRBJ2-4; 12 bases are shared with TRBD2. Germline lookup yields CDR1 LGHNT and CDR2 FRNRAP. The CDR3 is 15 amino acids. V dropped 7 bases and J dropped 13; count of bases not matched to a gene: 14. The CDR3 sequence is CASARASGGANEQYF. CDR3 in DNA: TGTGCTAGTGCCCGCGCTAGCGGGGGGGCAAATGAGCAGTACTTC.

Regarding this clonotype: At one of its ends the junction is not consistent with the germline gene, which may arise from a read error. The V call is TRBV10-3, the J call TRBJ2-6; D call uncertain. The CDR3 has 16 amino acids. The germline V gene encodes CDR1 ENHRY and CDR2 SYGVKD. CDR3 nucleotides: TGTGCCATCTCGGACCCACAGACCTCTGGGACCAACGTCCTGACTTTC. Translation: CAISDPQTSGTNVLTF.

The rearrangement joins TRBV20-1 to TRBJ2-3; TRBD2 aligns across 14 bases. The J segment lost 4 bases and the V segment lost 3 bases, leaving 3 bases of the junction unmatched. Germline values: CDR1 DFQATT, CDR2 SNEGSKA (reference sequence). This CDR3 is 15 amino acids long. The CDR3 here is CSARGLAGEADTQYF. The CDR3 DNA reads TGCAGTGCTAGGGGACTAGCGGGAGAGGCAGATACGCAGTATTTT.

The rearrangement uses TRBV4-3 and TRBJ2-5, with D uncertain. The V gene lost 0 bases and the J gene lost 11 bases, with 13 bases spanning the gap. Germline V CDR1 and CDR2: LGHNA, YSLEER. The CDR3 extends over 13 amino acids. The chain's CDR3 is CASSQDRFDEQYF. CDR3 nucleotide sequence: TGCGCCAGCAGCCAAGATCGATTTGATGAGCAGTACTTC.

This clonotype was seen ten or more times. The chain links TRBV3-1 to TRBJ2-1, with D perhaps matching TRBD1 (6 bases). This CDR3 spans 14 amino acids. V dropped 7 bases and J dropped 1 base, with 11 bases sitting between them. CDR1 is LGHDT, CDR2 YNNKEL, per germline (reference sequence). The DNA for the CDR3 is TGTGCCAGCACCTCCAGGGGTTCCTACAATGAGCAGTTCTTC. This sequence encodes CASTSRGSYNEQFF.

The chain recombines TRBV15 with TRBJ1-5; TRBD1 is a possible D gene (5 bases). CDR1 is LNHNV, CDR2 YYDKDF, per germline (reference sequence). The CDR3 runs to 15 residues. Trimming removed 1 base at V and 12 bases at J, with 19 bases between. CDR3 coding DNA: TGTGCCACCAGCAGAGCGGGGGTTGGACGAGGGGACCAGCATTTT. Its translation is CATSRAGVGRGDQHF.

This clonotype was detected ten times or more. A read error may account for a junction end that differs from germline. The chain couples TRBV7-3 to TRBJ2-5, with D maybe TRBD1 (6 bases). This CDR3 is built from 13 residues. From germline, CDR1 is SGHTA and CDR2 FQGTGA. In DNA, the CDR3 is TGTGCCAGCAGCTGGACAGATCAAGGGACCCAGTACTTC. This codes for CASSWTDQGTQYF.

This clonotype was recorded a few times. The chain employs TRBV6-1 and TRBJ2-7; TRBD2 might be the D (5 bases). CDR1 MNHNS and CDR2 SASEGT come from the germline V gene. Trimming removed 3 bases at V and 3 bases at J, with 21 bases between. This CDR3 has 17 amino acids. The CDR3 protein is CASSEANDGEKYYEQYF. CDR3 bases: TGTGCCAGCAGTGAGGCCAACGACGGGGAAAAGTACTACGAGCAGTACTTC.

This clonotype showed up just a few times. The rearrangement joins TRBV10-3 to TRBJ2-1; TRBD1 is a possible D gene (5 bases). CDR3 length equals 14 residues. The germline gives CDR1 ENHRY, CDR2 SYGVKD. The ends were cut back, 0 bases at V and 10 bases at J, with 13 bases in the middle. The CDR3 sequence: CAISESGPLGEQFF. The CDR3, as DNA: TGTGCCATCAGTGAGTCGGGGCCGCTGGGGGAGCAGTTCTTC.

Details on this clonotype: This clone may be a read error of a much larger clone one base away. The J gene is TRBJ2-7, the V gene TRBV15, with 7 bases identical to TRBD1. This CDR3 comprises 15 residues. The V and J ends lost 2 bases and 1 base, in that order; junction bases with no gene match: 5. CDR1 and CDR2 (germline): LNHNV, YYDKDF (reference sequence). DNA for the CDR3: TGTGCCACCAGCAGATTGCCGGGACAGTCCTACGAGCAGTACTTC. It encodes CATSRLPGQSYEQYF.